The 8 T cell receptor beta chains presented below share a single source sample, sequenced in a study of blood T cell repertoires in COVID-19. Produced via immunoSEQ multiplex PCR; TCRdb's table is partial and in-frame only. The sample holds about 500,000 clones, 85% to 90% seen once. Sequencing was carried out using peripheral blood. All receptors derive from a woman aged 45-60 years with COVID-19, enrolled during active disease.

Points on this clone: Other DNA sequences of this sample code for an identical CDR3. This chain uses TRBV9 with TRBJ1-2; D is perhaps TRBD1 (6 bases). V was clipped by 2 bases and J by 4 bases, with 9 bases between them. CDR1 and CDR2 (germline): SGDLS, YYNGEE. The CDR3 contains 13 residues. CDR3 bases: TGTGCCAGCAGCGTTGGACAGAGCTATGGCTACACCTTC. Its translation is CASSVGQSYGYTF. Full variable domain (remainder filled in from reference TRBV9 and TRBJ1-2): DSGVTQTPKHLITATGQRVTLRCSPRSGDLSVYWYQQSLDQGLQFLIQYYNGEERAKGNILERFSAQQFPDLHSELNLSSLELGDSALYFCASSVGQSYGYTFGSGTRLTVV.

The CDR3 sequence is CSVRGGGYTF. Here the CDR3 DNA reads TGCAGTGTCCGGGGGGGTGGCTACACCTTC. The V gene is TRBV20-1, the J gene TRBJ1-2; D is possibly TRBD1 (5 bases). The ends were cut back, 7 bases at V and 7 bases at J, with 10 bases in the middle. CDR1 DFQATT and CDR2 SNEGSKA come from the germline V gene (reference sequence). The CDR3 is made up of 10 amino acids.

This chain joins TRBV12-5 and TRBJ1-3, with a possible D match to TRBD1 (5 bases). The length of the CDR3 is 18 residues. Per germline, CDR1 LGHNT and CDR2 FRNRAP. The V and J ends lost 1 base and 2 bases respectively, with 18 bases between them. This CDR3 reads CASGLGHPSLDTGNTIYF. The CDR3 DNA is TGTGCTAGTGGTTTGGGCCACCCATCCTTGGACACTGGAAACACCATATATTTT.

This chain connects TRBV11-3 to TRBJ2-5; tentative D call: TRBD1 (6 bases). Trimming pared 3 bases from V and 5 bases from J, leaving 10 bases between. Germline V gives CDR1 SGHNT, CDR2 YENEEA. CDR3 length: 13 amino acids. The CDR3 protein is CASSFGTTETQYF. The CDR3, as DNA: TGTGCCAGCAGCTTCGGGACAACGGAGACCCAGTACTTC.

The chain recombines TRBV3-1 (or the pseudogene TRBV3-2) with TRBJ1-1, with TRBD1 matching over 12 bases. Germline-derived CDR1 and CDR2 are LGHDT and YNNKEL (reference sequence). This CDR3 contains 16 residues. V shed 3 bases and J 5 bases; nucleotides not matched to a gene: 7. CDR3 protein: CASSHGTGGRGTEAFF. The CDR3 DNA reads as TGTGCCAGCAGCCATGGGACAGGGGGCCGGGGGACTGAAGCTTTCTTT.

The CDR3 is CASNSWTGNDGYTF. The CDR3 nucleotides are TGTGCCAGCAACTCATGGACAGGGAATGATGGCTACACCTTC. The chain joins TRBV6-5 to TRBJ1-2; 8 bases line up with TRBD1. The CDR3 has 14 residues. Germline V lookup: CDR1 MNHEY, CDR2 SVGAGI. J lost 6 bases, V lost 7 bases, and 10 bases had no gene match.

This chain connects TRBV3-1 (or the pseudogene TRBV3-2) to TRBJ2-3; D is ambiguous. This CDR3 contains 14 residues. The V gene lost 0 bases and the J gene lost 6 bases, with 10 bases spanning the gap. Germline values: CDR1 LGHDT, CDR2 YNNKEL (reference sequence). The CDR3 loop is CASSQDLSADTQYF. As DNA, the CDR3 is TGTGCCAGCAGCCAAGATTTATCAGCGGATACGCAGTATTTT.

The chain employs TRBV29-1 and TRBJ1-1; D not certain. The V end was cut by 3 bases, the J end by 10 bases, with 12 bases between. Germline CDR1 SQVTM, CDR2 ANQGSEA. CDR3 length: 11 amino acids. DNA of the CDR3: TGCAGCGTTGACCCCCTCACAGCAGCTTTCTTT. Protein product: CSVDPLTAAFF.